A single sample is the source of the 21 T cell receptor beta chains below, sequenced in a study of CD8 T cells in ankylosing spondylitis. Their specific antigens are unknown. TCRdb called the 5' RACE reads again in MiXCR, with one record for every CDR3 protein. The sample consists of hundreds of thousands of distinct CDR3 sequences, about 15% of them appearing once. Study results and caveats: Ankylosing spondylitis blood appeared to carry a characteristic TCR beta motif of roughly 8 highly homologous variants.

Sequencing was performed on blood, either unsorted or a sorted T cell fraction (not recorded which). These receptors were taken from a male donor with ankylosing spondylitis.

The chain combines TRBV6-1 with TRBJ2-7, with D perhaps TRBD2 (6 bases). The germline V gene encodes CDR1 MNHNS and CDR2 SASEGT. With 7 bases removed from V and 6 bases from J, the gap between germline ends came to 16 bases. This CDR3 comprises 13 residues. In nucleotides, the CDR3 is TGTGCCAGCATCCCGGGACGGGGGAGCGAGCAGTACTTC. Protein product: CASIPGRGSEQYF.

This clonotype came up a few times. The rearrangement links TRBV5-1 to TRBJ1-2, with 8 bases identical to TRBD1. V dropped 4 bases and J dropped 3; count of bases not matched to a gene: 8. This CDR3 region has 15 residues. The germline V gene has CDR1 SGHRS and CDR2 YFSETQ. The CDR3 region is CASSVYGQGHYGYTF. The CDR3 DNA reads as TGCGCCAGCAGCGTGTACGGACAGGGCCACTATGGCTACACCTTC. Together with reference TRBV5-1 and TRBJ1-2, the CDR3 gives the full variable domain: KAGVTQTPRYLIKTRGQQVTLSCSPISGHRSVSWYQQTPGQGLQFLFEYFSETQRNKGNFPGRFSGRQFSNSRSEMNVSTLELGDSALYLCASSVYGQGHYGYTFGSGTRLTVV.

The J gene is TRBJ2-5, the V gene TRBV12-3 or TRBV12-4; the match to TRBD2 covers 12 bases. The length of the CDR3 is 16 residues. With V trimmed by 5 bases and J by 2 bases, 6 bases remained unmatched. The CDR3 coding sequence is TGTGCCAGCAGTCCACGGACTAGCGGGACGCAAGAGACCCAGTACTTC. Translation: CASSPRTSGTQETQYF.

This clonotype came up a few times. V and J are TRBV7-2 and TRBJ2-7, with 9 bases matching TRBD2. CDR1 is SGHTA and CDR2 is FQGNSA in the germline V gene. V lost 4 bases, J lost 5 bases, and 9 bases stayed unmatched. The CDR3 length is 15 residues. CDR3 protein: CASSSARLAANEQYF. The CDR3 DNA follows: TGTGCCAGCAGCTCAGCCAGACTAGCGGCCAACGAGCAGTACTTC.

The chain links TRBV5-5 to TRBJ2-3; D may match TRBD1 or TRBD2 (6 bases each). V gave up 2 bases and J gave up 0 bases, with 19 bases separating them. CDR3 length equals 18 residues. Looked up from germline, CDR1 is SGHKS and CDR2 is YYEKEE (reference sequence). CDR3 region: CASSFRVRGDESTDTQYF. Written as DNA, the CDR3 is TGTGCCAGCAGCTTCCGGGTAAGGGGGGACGAAAGCACAGATACGCAGTATTTT.

This clonotype appeared many times. This sequence joins TRBV28 and TRBJ1-4; the match to TRBD1 covers 11 bases. The CDR3 has 16 residues. Germline V CDR1 and CDR2: MDHEN, SYDVKM. The V segment lost 4 bases and the J segment 2 bases; nucleotides outside the gene matches: 3. The CDR3 region is CASSWDRGNTNEKLFF. DNA for the CDR3: TGTGCCAGCAGTTGGGACAGGGGGAACACTAATGAAAAACTGTTTTTT.

This clonotype showed up many times. The genes are TRBV4-1 and TRBJ2-7; possibly TRBD2 for D (6 bases). The V end lost 3 bases, the J end lost 6 bases, and 24 bases lay between the germline ends. Germline loops: CDR1 MGHRA, CDR2 YSYEKL. The CDR3 runs to 17 residues. The CDR3 reads CASSQDFPGGKGSEQYF. CDR3 nucleotides: TGCGCCAGCAGCCAGGACTTTCCTGGGGGGAAGGGCTCCGAGCAGTACTTC.

This clonotype was seen a handful of times. The V call is TRBV11-3, the J call TRBJ2-1; possible D gene TRBD2, 7 bases. The CDR3 covers 15 residues. Trimming pared 3 bases from V and 5 bases from J, leaving 14 bases between. The V gene's germline CDR1 is SGHNT and CDR2 YENEEA. The CDR3 sequence: CASSLEGGGHNEQFF. The CDR3 nucleotides are TGTGCCAGCAGCTTGGAGGGAGGGGGGCACAATGAGCAGTTCTTC.

This clonotype was counted between two and nine times. The V call is TRBV15, the J call TRBJ2-2, with 8 bases identical to TRBD1. CDR3 length: 16 residues. Germline lookup yields CDR1 LNHNV and CDR2 YYDKDF (reference sequence). Trimming at V came to 4 bases and at J to 6 bases, leaving 10 bases not matched to a gene. This CDR3 reads CATSKGTGPFAGELFF. The CDR3 coding sequence is TGTGCCACCAGCAAAGGGACAGGCCCATTTGCCGGGGAGCTGTTTTTT.

Only a few counts were recorded for this clonotype. The chain joins TRBV7-9 to TRBJ2-5, with no clear D. The CDR3 runs 12 residues. Between the trimmed V and J ends, which lost 4 bases and 4 bases, there was a span of 7 bases. CDR1 is SEHNR and CDR2 is FQNEAQ in the germline V gene (reference sequence). As DNA, the CDR3 is TGTGCCAGCAGCTCAACCCCAGAGACCCAGTACTTC. Protein sequence: CASSSTPETQYF.

This clonotype was counted a few times. The chain joins TRBV7-9 to TRBJ2-2, with D perhaps given as TRBD1 or TRBD2 (5 bases each). This CDR3 contains 14 residues. Germline values: CDR1 SEHNR, CDR2 FQNEAQ (reference sequence). V shed 8 bases and J shed 3 bases, with 13 bases lying between them. CDR3 DNA: TGTGCCAGCGTTTGGGGGACGGACACCGGGGAGCTGTTTTTT. Its protein is CASVWGTDTGELFF.

This chain links TRBV5-1 with TRBJ1-1; D remains unclear. V was pared by 4 bases and J by 5 bases, with 12 bases between. Germline V gene sequence: CDR1 SGHRS, CDR2 YFSETQ. The CDR3 has 13 amino acids. This CDR3 is CASSPDPTTEAFF. The CDR3 nucleotides read TGCGCCAGCAGCCCGGACCCAACTACTGAAGCTTTCTTT.

The CDR3 region is CASSQDNRQFF. The CDR3 region has the DNA TGTGCCAGCAGCCAAGATAATAGGCAGTTCTTC. V usage is TRBV14 and J usage is TRBJ2-1; no clear D. The CDR3 is 11 amino acids. Germline CDR1 and CDR2: SGHDN and FVKESK. Trimming removed 0 bases at V and 12 bases at J, with 6 bases between.

The chain uses TRBV2 and TRBJ1-5; D perhaps matches TRBD1 (5 bases). In germline, CDR1 is SNHLY, CDR2 FYNNEI. V was cut by 7 bases and J by 2 bases, with 15 bases left in between. This CDR3 contains 15 residues. The CDR3: CASNLDRTGNQPQHF. CDR3 nucleotides: TGTGCCAGCAATCTCGACAGAACAGGCAATCAGCCCCAGCATTTT.

This chain links TRBV11-2 with TRBJ2-2; D is unresolved. The CDR3 sequence is 12 residues long. With 5 bases removed from V and 6 bases from J, the gap between germline ends came to 7 bases. The germline V gene has CDR1 SGHAT and CDR2 FQNNGV. CDR3 sequence (DNA): TGTGCCAGCAGCCCCTGGTCCGGGGAGCTGTTTTTT. Its protein is CASSPWSGELFF.

This clonotype has a handful of counts. The chain recombines TRBV5-1 with TRBJ2-1, with D perhaps matching TRBD1 or TRBD2 (5 bases each). Trimming left V 4 bases short and J 7 bases short, with 18 bases between. This CDR3 comprises 15 residues. The V gene's germline CDR1 is SGHRS and CDR2 YFSETQ. The CDR3 coding sequence is TGCGCCAGCAGCCCCCTCGCGGGTCCAGGGAATGAGCAGTTCTTC. Translated: CASSPLAGPGNEQFF. Together with reference TRBV5-1 and TRBJ2-1, the CDR3 gives the full variable domain: KAGVTQTPRYLIKTRGQQVTLSCSPISGHRSVSWYQQTPGQGLQFLFEYFSETQRNKGNFPGRFSGRQFSNSRSEMNVSTLELGDSALYLCASSPLAGPGNEQFFGPGTRLTVL.

For the CDR3, the DNA is TGTGCCACCAGTGACACCAGAGCCAAAAACATTCAGTACTTC. Protein: CATSDTRAKNIQYF. The rearrangement links TRBV24-1 to TRBJ2-4, with unresolved D. The V end lost 4 bases, the J end lost 0 bases, and 6 bases lay between the germline ends. From germline, CDR1 is KGHDR and CDR2 SFDVKD. The CDR3 extends over 14 amino acids.

This clonotype occurred a few times. The J gene is TRBJ2-1, the V gene TRBV5-1; D remains ambiguous. This CDR3 region has 11 residues. Between the trimmed V and J ends, which lost 0 bases and 9 bases, there was a span of 4 bases. Germline V gene sequence: CDR1 SGHRS, CDR2 YFSETQ. The CDR3 region is CASSLALEQFF. The CDR3 region has the DNA TGCGCCAGCAGCTTGGCCCTTGAGCAGTTCTTC.

The chain is built from TRBV7-9 and TRBJ2-4, with D possibly TRBD2 on 6 matching bases. The V gene's germline CDR1 is SEHNR and CDR2 FQNEAQ (reference sequence). V lost 5 bases to trimming and J lost 6 bases, with 20 bases between them. CDR3 length: 16 residues. Here the CDR3 DNA reads TGTGCCAGCAGCCCCGATGGCGGGAAGGGATCAAACATTCAGTACTTC. Its protein is CASSPDGGKGSNIQYF.

This clonotype was detected ten times or more. The rearrangement uses TRBV6-5 and TRBJ1-1, with D maybe TRBD1 (5 bases). Germline assignment: CDR1 MNHEY and CDR2 SVGAGI. The germline V and J ends were trimmed by 0 bases and 0 bases, with 11 bases remaining between them. This CDR3 comprises 16 residues. The CDR3 bases are TGTGCCAGCAGTTACTCTGGGGCGGCCGTGAACACTGAAGCTTTCTTT. Its translation is CASSYSGAAVNTEAFF.

This clonotype was seen more than once but under ten times. The chain recombines TRBV5-1 with TRBJ2-7; 8 bases line up with TRBD1. V was pared by 3 bases and J by 4 bases, with 3 bases of the junction left unmatched. Germline V gene sequence: CDR1 SGHRS, CDR2 YFSETQ. The CDR3 consists of 13 residues. CDR3 region: CASSSRTGYEQYF. CDR3 coding DNA: TGCGCCAGCAGCTCAAGGACAGGGTACGAGCAGTACTTC.